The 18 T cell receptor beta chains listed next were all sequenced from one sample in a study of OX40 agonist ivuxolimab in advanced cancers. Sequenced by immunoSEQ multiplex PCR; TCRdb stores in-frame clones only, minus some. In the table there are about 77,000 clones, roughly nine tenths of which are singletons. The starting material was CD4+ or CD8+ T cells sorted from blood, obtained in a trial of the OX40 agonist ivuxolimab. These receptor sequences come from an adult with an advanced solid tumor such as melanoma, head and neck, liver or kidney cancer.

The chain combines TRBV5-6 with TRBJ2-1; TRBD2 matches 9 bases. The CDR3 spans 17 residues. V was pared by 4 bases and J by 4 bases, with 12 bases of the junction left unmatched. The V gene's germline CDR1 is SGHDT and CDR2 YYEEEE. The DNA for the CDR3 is TGTGCCAGCAGCCCGTTCGCGGGAGGGCCGGGGTACAATGAGCAGTTCTTC. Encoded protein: CASSPFAGGPGYNEQFF.

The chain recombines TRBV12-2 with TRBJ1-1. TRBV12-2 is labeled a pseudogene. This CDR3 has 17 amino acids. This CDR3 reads CASRFCRSQGANTEAFF. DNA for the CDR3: TGTGCAAGTCGCTTCTGTCGGTCGCAGGGAGCAAACACTGAAGCTTTCTTT.

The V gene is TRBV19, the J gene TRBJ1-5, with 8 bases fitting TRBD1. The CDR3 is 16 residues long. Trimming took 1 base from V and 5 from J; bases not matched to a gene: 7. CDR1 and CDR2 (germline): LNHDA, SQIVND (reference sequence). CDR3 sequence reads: CASSIGGQGRDQPQHF. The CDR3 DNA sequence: TGTGCCAGTAGTATAGGAGGACAGGGTAGGGATCAGCCCCAGCATTTT.

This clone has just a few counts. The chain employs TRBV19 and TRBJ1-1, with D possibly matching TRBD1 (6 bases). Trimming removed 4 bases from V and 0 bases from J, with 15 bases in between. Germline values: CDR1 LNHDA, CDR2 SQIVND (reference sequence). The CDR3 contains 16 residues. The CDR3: CASSRAWGALNTEAFF. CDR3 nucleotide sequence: TGTGCCAGTAGTAGGGCGTGGGGGGCTCTGAACACTGAAGCTTTCTTT.

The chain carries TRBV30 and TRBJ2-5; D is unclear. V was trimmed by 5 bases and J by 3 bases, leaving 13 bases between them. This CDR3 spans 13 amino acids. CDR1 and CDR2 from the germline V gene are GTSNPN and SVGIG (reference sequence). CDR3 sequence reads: CAWVRGREETQYF. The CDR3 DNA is TGTGCCTGGGTCCGCGGCAGAGAAGAGACCCAGTACTTC. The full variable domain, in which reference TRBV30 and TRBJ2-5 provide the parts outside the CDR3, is SQTIHQWPATLVQPVGSPLSLECTVEGTSNPNLYWYRQAAGRGLQLLFYSVGIGQISSEVPQNLSASRPQDRQFILSSKKLLLSDSGFYLCAWVRGREETQYFGPGTRLLVL.

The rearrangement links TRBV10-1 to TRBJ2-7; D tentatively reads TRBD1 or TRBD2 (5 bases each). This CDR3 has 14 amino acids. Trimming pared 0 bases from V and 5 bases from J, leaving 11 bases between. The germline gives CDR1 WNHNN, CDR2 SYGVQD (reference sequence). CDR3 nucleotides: TGCGCCAGCAGTGAGTCGAGGGGCGGCGACGAGCAGTACTTC. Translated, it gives CASSESRGGDEQYF.

The CDR3 coding sequence is TGTGCCTGGAGGGGGGGGCTAGAGGGGGAGCAGTTCTTC. This translates into CAWRGGLEGEQFF. The genes are TRBV30 and TRBJ2-1, with D perhaps TRBD2 (7 bases). V was clipped by 3 bases and J by 10 bases, with 16 bases between them. Germline V gene lookup returns CDR1 GTSNPN and CDR2 SVGIG (reference sequence). The length of the CDR3 is 13 residues.

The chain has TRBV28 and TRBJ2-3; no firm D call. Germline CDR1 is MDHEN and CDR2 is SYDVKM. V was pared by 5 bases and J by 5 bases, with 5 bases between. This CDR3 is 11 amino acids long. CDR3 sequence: CASSQRDTQYF. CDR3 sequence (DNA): TGTGCCAGCAGTCAGAGAGATACGCAGTATTTT.

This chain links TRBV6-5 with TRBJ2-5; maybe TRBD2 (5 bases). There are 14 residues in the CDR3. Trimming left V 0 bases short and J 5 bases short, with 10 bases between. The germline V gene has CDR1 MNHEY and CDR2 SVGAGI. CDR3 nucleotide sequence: TGTGCCAGCAGTTACTCGAGGGAAAGGGAGACCCAGTACTTC. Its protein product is CASSYSRERETQYF.

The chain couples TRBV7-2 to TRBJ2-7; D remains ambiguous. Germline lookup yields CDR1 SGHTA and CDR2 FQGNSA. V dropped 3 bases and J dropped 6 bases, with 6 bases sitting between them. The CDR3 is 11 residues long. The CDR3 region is CASSFSTEQYF. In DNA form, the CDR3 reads TGTGCCAGCAGCTTTTCGACCGAGCAGTACTTC.

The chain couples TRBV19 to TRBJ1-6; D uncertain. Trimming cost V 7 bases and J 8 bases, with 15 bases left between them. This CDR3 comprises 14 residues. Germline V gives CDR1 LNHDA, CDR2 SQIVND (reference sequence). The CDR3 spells CASTGVPPDSPLHF. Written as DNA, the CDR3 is TGTGCCAGTACCGGGGTCCCGCCCGATTCACCCCTCCACTTT.

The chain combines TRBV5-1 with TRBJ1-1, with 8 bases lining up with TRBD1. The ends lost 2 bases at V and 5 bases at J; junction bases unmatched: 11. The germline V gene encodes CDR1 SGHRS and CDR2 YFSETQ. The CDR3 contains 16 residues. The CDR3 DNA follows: TGCGCCAGCAGCTTTCCAGGGGGCGGTCCAGGGACTGAAGCTTTCTTT. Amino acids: CASSFPGGGPGTEAFF.

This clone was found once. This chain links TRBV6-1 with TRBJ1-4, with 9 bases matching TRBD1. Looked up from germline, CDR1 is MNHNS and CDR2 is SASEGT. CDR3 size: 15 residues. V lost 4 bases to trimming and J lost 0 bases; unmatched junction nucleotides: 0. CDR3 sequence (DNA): TGTGCCAGCAGTGGGACAGGGGCAACTAATGAAAAACTGTTTTTT. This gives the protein CASSGTGATNEKLFF.

CDR3 in DNA: TGTGCCAGCAGCCAACAGGGTGGCAATCAGCCCCAGCATTTT. Amino acid sequence: CASSQQGGNQPQHF. The chain combines TRBV5-5 with TRBJ1-5, with D possibly being TRBD1 (6 bases). Germline V gene data show CDR1 as SGHKS and CDR2 as YYEKEE (reference sequence). Trimming took 4 bases from V and 2 from J, leaving 10 bases between them. This CDR3 has 14 amino acids. Combining the CDR3 with reference TRBV5-5 and TRBJ1-5 gives the whole variable domain DAGVTQSPTHLIKTRGQQVTLRCSPISGHKSVSWYQQVLGQGPQFIFQYYEKEERGRGNFPDRFSARQFPNYSSELNVNALLLGDSALYLCASSQQGGNQPQHFGDGTRLSIL.

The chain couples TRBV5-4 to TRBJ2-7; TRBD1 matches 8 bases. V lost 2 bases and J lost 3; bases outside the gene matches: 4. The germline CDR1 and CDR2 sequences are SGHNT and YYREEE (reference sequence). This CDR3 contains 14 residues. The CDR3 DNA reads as TGTGCCAGCAGCTTCCGACAGGGGAGCTACGAGCAGTACTTC. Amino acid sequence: CASSFRQGSYEQYF.

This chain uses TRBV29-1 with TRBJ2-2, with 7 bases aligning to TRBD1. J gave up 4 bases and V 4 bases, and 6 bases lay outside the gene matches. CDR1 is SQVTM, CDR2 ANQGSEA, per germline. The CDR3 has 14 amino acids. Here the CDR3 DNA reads TGCAGCGTTGGGGGGCAGGGGGTCACCGGGGAGCTGTTTTTT. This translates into CSVGGQGVTGELFF.

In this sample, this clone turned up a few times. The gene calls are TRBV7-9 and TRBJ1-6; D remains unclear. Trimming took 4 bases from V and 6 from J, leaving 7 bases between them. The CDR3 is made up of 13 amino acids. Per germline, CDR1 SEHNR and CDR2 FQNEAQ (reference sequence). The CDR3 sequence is CASSSNGNSPLHF. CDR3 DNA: TGTGCCAGCAGCTCCAATGGTAATTCACCCCTCCACTTT.

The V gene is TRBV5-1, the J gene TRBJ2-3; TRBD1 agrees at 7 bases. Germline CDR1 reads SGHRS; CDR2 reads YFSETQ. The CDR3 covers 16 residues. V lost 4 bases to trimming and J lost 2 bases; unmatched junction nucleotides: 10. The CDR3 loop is CASSPGTVGFTDTQYF. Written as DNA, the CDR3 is TGCGCCAGCAGCCCGGGGACAGTGGGATTCACAGATACGCAGTATTTT.